This TCR beta chain was sequenced in a study of cytomegalovirus exposure and HLA in healthy donors. In the PCR, 60 Vbeta and 13 Jbeta primers were used. The method was immunoSEQ multiplex PCR; TCRdb's version includes in-frame clones alone and lacks a portion of them. Among more than 85,000 clones, around three quarters were seen once, and the ten largest hold 3.5% to 4.5%. Findings of the study overall: According to reports, the classifier identified cytomegalovirus status with high specificity and sensitivity. Differences between HLA loci emerged in a later analysis of TCR association rates, with DRB1 most and HLA-C fewest.

This clone occurred a few times. What it binds is not known. The TCR comes from a female donor in good health and CMV-seropositive. The sample was PBMCs.

CDR3 amino acids: CSVGGTGALYNEQFF. The CDR3 nucleotides read TGCAGCGTTGGAGGGACGGGAGCCCTTTACAATGAGCAGTTCTTC. The chain couples TRBV29-1 to TRBJ2-1; tentatively, D is TRBD2 (6 bases). Germline loops: CDR1 SQVTM, CDR2 ANQGSEA. The CDR3 runs 15 residues. The V end lost 4 bases, the J end lost 4 bases, and 17 bases lay between the germline ends.